The 13 T cell receptor beta chains presented below share a single source sample, sequenced in a study of OX40 agonist ivuxolimab in advanced cancers. The assay was immunoSEQ multiplex PCR, and TCRdb's table has in-frame clones only and misses some. The sample yields tens of thousands of clones, 75% to 90% seen once. The source material was CD4+ or CD8+ T cells sorted from blood, sampled in a trial of the OX40 agonist ivuxolimab. Receptors were obtained from an adult with an advanced solid tumor such as melanoma, head and neck, liver or kidney cancer.

V usage is TRBV6-5 and J usage is TRBJ1-5; D unclear. This CDR3 has 13 amino acids. The germline V gene has CDR1 MNHEY and CDR2 SVGAGI. Trimming removed 2 bases at V and 4 bases at J, with 6 bases between. CDR3 nucleotide sequence: TGTGCCAGCAGTTACAGGGAGAATCAGCCCCAGCATTTT. Its translation is CASSYRENQPQHF.

The V and J genes are TRBV29-1 and TRBJ1-1; 8 positions agree with TRBD1. Looked up from germline, CDR1 is SQVTM and CDR2 is ANQGSEA. J lost 0 bases, V lost 4 bases, and 1 base had no gene match. The CDR3 consists of 13 residues. The CDR3 DNA follows: TGCAGCGTTGGGACAGGGCTGAACACTGAAGCTTTCTTT. Translation: CSVGTGLNTEAFF.

The CDR3 sequence is CASSTKVWSSGANVLTF. The CDR3 DNA follows: TGTGCCAGCAGCACCAAGGTGTGGAGCTCTGGGGCCAACGTCCTGACTTTC. The V and J genes are TRBV14 and TRBJ2-6, with D unresolved. V was shortened by 5 bases and J by 0 bases, with 14 bases between the two germline ends. Germline V CDR1 and CDR2: SGHDN, FVKESK. The CDR3 runs 17 residues.

The genes are TRBV2 and TRBJ2-6; D is unclear. There are 14 residues in the CDR3. Per germline, CDR1 SNHLY and CDR2 FYNNEI. The V and J ends lost 7 bases and 2 bases respectively, with 9 bases between them. CDR3 residues: CASIIDPGANVLTF. CDR3 sequence (DNA): TGTGCCAGCATCATCGATCCTGGGGCCAACGTCCTGACTTTC.

The chain couples TRBV9 to TRBJ2-7, with TRBD2 identical over 11 bases. V was pared by 4 bases and J by 6 bases, with 12 bases of the junction left unmatched. This CDR3 region has 16 residues. Germline CDR1 and CDR2: SGDLS and YYNGEE. In nucleotides, the CDR3 is TGTGCCAGCAGCCTAACTAGCGGGGGCACCGGGGGCGAGCAGTACTTC. Translating it yields CASSLTSGGTGGEQYF. The entire variable domain, with the rest obtained from reference TRBV9 and TRBJ2-7, is as follows: DSGVTQTPKHLITATGQRVTLRCSPRSGDLSVYWYQQSLDQGLQFLIQYYNGEERAKGNILERFSAQQFPDLHSELNLSSLELGDSALYFCASSLTSGGTGGEQYFGPGTRLTVT.

This clone was recorded a few times. The chain carries TRBV7-6 and TRBJ2-3; 10 positions agree with TRBD2. The CDR3 is 15 residues long. Germline V lookup: CDR1 SGHVS, CDR2 FNYEAQ. V lost 5 bases and J lost 7; bases outside the gene matches: 9. In DNA form, the CDR3 reads TGTGCCAGCAGCCCGAGCGGGGGGGTCCAAAATACGCAGTATTTT. Protein sequence: CASSPSGGVQNTQYF.

The chain employs TRBV5-1 and TRBJ2-3; weak D call: TRBD2 (6 bases). CDR1 is SGHRS and CDR2 is YFSETQ in the germline V gene. This CDR3 comprises 14 residues. V shed 0 bases and J shed 4 bases, with 9 bases lying between them. This CDR3 reads CASSLAWGADTQYF. CDR3 nucleotide sequence: TGCGCCAGCAGCTTGGCCTGGGGGGCAGATACGCAGTATTTT.

The chain combines TRBV13 with TRBJ2-7; 9 bases line up with TRBD2. V gave up 6 bases and J gave up 0 bases; unmatched junction bases: 6. Germline V gene sequence: CDR1 PRHDT, CDR2 FYEKMQ (reference sequence). The CDR3 totals 15 residues. In DNA, the CDR3 is TGTGCCAGCAGTCCCGGGACTAGCAGCTCCTACGAGCAGTACTTC. Encoded protein: CASSPGTSSSYEQYF.

The J gene is TRBJ2-7, the V gene TRBV28; no clear D. The CDR3 has 14 amino acids. With 1 base removed from V and 7 bases from J, the gap between germline ends came to 14 bases. CDR1 is MDHEN, CDR2 SYDVKM, per germline. DNA of the CDR3: TGTGCCAGCAGTTTATACTCAGGCTTTGGGGAGCAGTACTTC. Protein product: CASSLYSGFGEQYF.

This clone has more than one count but fewer than ten. V gene TRBV13 combines with J gene TRBJ2-3; D possibly matches TRBD1 or TRBD2 (5 bases each). The CDR3 has 16 residues. V lost 3 bases, J lost 0 bases, and 13 bases lay in between. Germline CDR1 PRHDT, CDR2 FYEKMQ (reference sequence). CDR3 protein: CASSLRTGRSTDTQYF. The CDR3, as DNA: TGTGCCAGCAGCTTGAGGACGGGGCGAAGCACAGATACGCAGTATTTT.

The chain is built from TRBV6-1 and TRBJ1-1; TRBD1 agrees at 12 bases. The CDR3 covers 19 residues. Germline-derived CDR1 and CDR2 are MNHNS and SASEGT. V was pared by 2 bases and J by 3 bases, with 13 bases of the junction left unmatched. Here the CDR3 reads CASSEYGTGGLLGHTEAFF. DNA of the CDR3: TGTGCCAGCAGTGAATACGGGACAGGGGGCTTGTTGGGCCACACTGAAGCTTTCTTT.

This clone occurred a few times. The same CDR3 can be traced to other DNA sequences in this sample. The chain has TRBV9 and TRBJ2-2; the match to TRBD1 covers 7 bases. The CDR3 contains 16 residues. Germline trimming cut 0 bases from V and 0 bases from J; bases unmatched to any gene: 2. Germline-derived CDR1 and CDR2 are SGDLS and YYNGEE. CDR3: CASSVGQGANTGELFF. Written as DNA, the CDR3 is TGTGCCAGCAGCGTAGGGCAGGGGGCGAACACCGGGGAGCTGTTTTTT.

This clone has only one observation. V gene TRBV4-3 combines with J gene TRBJ1-2; possibly TRBD1 for D (5 bases). CDR1 and CDR2 from the germline V gene are LGHNA and YSLEER. V shed 3 bases and J shed 5 bases, with 10 bases lying between them. This CDR3 region has 13 residues. The CDR3 here is CASSQAGFYGYTF. The CDR3, as DNA: TGCGCCAGCAGCCAGGCAGGGTTTTATGGCTACACCTTC.